What follows is one T cell receptor beta chain and its context. Its specific antigen is unknown. Per-base quality was not reported, and no clone a single base away is much larger than it. The sample belongs to a study of vaccination effects on CD4 cells after COVID-19 (dated by TCRdb to 2021 to 2024). In the study overall: Across the study, the median time from the second dose to post-vaccine sampling was 72 days (range 14 to 241). The study compared SARS-CoV-2 spike-specific CD4+ TCR repertoires before and after mRNA vaccination in COVID-19 convalescent patients and infection-naive vaccine recipients. The full study included 10 COVID-19 convalescent patients and several SARS-CoV-2-naive healthy vaccine recipients. In the study, cultures from other donors were sequenced using the Oncomine TCR Beta short-read assay on an Illumina iSeq 100. Findings and caveats that apply to the study as a whole: Limitations of the study were the small number of convalescent patients and the absence of early post-infection timepoints. Both infection-induced and vaccine-induced clones contracted markedly at late post-vaccination timepoints, which is consistent with waning T cell responses. Among healthy vaccine recipients, nearly all vaccine-induced clones were SARS-CoV-2 mono-reactive, and just 1 of 255 was cross-reactive with common cold coronaviruses.

The ViraFEST assay stimulated PBMC with viral peptide pools and then used TCR sequencing to identify antigen-specific CD4+ T cell clonotypes by expansion. After around eleven days of culture, CD4+ T cells were isolated with the EasySep CD4+ T cell isolation kit. Each participant received two doses of an mRNA SARS-CoV-2 vaccine, either BNT162b2 or mRNA-1273. The absence of prior SARS-CoV-2 infection in healthy vaccine recipients was confirmed by negative nucleocapsid antibodies before and after vaccination. Two million PBMC per well were cultured with approximately 10 ug/ml peptides in IMDM containing around 5% human AB serum, roughly 9.5 IU/ml IL-2 and gentamicin. On days 3 and 7, half of the culture medium was replaced with fresh IL-2-containing medium. Unless noted otherwise, every peptide stimulation condition was cultured in triplicate wells. PBMC were separated from whole blood using Ficoll-Paque Plus gradient centrifugation and were then either cryopreserved at -140C or used fresh. Overlapping peptide pools spanned the spike proteins of SARS-CoV-2 and the common cold coronaviruses HCoV-NL63, HCoV-OC43 and HCoV-229E. The QIAamp micro DNA kit was used to extract genomic DNA from the cultured CD4+ T cells.

CDR1 and CDR2 are drawn from the germline V gene (reference sequence): LNHDA, SQIVND. The CDR3 sequence holds 14 residues, the cysteine and phenylalanine included. The CDR3 DNA has 42 bases and is translated from base 1. Ends trimmed: V by 5 bases, J by 4 bases; bases unmatched to a gene: 4. Receptor amplification or capture employed the immunoSEQ multiplex PCR assay. DNA from the CD4+ T cells that had been cultured and isolated underwent TCR beta CDR3 sequencing. The authors' analysis ran thus. The analysis removed non-productive TCR sequences, trimmed reads to the CDR3 region, and retained only CDR3s that were 7 or more amino acids long. Antigen-specific clonotypes were identified using the MANAFEST web app by comparison of expansion in peptide wells against reference cultures. Positive clones required FDR<0.05 expansion versus reference and all other wells, odds ratio above 5, and frequency above 0.1% in two replicate wells. Cross-reactive clonotypes were defined as significantly expanded in SARS-CoV-2 spike wells and in at least one common cold coronavirus spike condition. Levenshtein distance calculated with the stringdist R package was used to assess CDR3 similarity, and unrooted trees were constructed with ape in R 3.6.1. TCRdb holds this immuneACCESS table with in-frame rearrangements only. Some clones are missing; in checked studies, unresolved V genes explain under half, and the rest has no known cause. The V and J calls and clone size were taken over from that table, and D and trimming were inferred from the DNA. This sample has about 16,000 clones in its table, and about 70% of those were observed once. The ten largest clones capture 15% to 20% of the sample.

The source is a human donor who received a COVID-19 vaccine. Source: CD4+ T cells from PBMCs cultured with HCoV-NL63 spike peptides, taken after COVID-19 vaccination. The cell subset or site tag for this specimen amounts to: HCoV-NL63 spike overlapping peptide pool stimulation. The chain uses TRBV19 and TRBJ1-4; TRBD1 lines up with 7 middle nucleotides. The nucleotide sequence is given as TGTGCCAGTAGTCCCGGACAGGTTAATGAAAAACTGTTTTTT. Its translation is CASSPGQVNEKLFF. With the portions outside the CDR3 filled from the reference TRBV19 and TRBJ1-4 genes, the complete variable region becomes DGGITQSPKYLFRKEGQNVTLSCEQNLNHDAMYWYRQDPGQGLRLIYYSQIVNDFQKGDIAEGYSVSREKKESFPLTVTSAQKNPTAFYLCASSPGQVNEKLFFGSGTQLSVL.